The clone carrying this TCR beta chain came up many times. Its target is not known. The data stem from a study of T cells after yellow fever vaccination. Findings of the study overall: Post-booster repertoires contained most primary-vaccination clones again (96% CD4, around 88% CD8).

V shed 3 bases, J shed 6 bases, and the junction held 1 base outside the gene matches. This CDR3 has 15 amino acids. The germline CDR1 and CDR2 sequences are MGHDK and SYGVNS. MiXCR was run by TCRdb on the 5' RACE reads, yielding one entry per CDR3 protein. Among over 110,000 distinct CDR3 sequences listed, less than 9.5% were seen once. Sample: CD4+ T cells sorted from PBMCs, taken 5 days after the yellow fever booster vaccination. The chain joins TRBV25-1 to TRBJ2-1; the match to TRBD2 covers 14 bases. This clonotype was obtained from a man younger than 45 who received the YFV17D yellow fever vaccine. CDR3 sequence: CASSEGLAGANEQFF. In DNA form, the CDR3 reads TGTGCCAGCAGTGAGGGACTAGCGGGAGCCAATGAGCAGTTCTTC.